A single sample is the source of the 17 T cell receptor beta chains below, sequenced in a study of graft-versus-host responses after intestinal transplantation. Sequencing used immunoSEQ multiplex PCR; TCRdb keeps in-frame clones, though not all of them. This table holds 99,000 or so clones, around 92% found once. No antigen is known for these receptors. The source was unstimulated CD8+ T cells sorted from spleen or lymph node cells, collected before transplant. Receptor source: a human donor who was the organ donor for an intestinal transplant.

This clone is a singleton in its sample. V gene TRBV9 combines with J gene TRBJ2-1, with TRBD1 as a possible D gene (5 bases). CDR1 SGDLS and CDR2 YYNGEE come from the germline V gene. V lost 4 bases to trimming and J lost 4 bases, with 9 bases between them. The CDR3 runs 13 residues. CDR3 in DNA: TGTGCCAGCAGCCCTCGACAGTACAATGAGCAGTTCTTC. Translation gives CASSPRQYNEQFF.

This sequence joins TRBV7-6 and TRBJ2-2; D not certain. CDR3 size: 14 residues. Germline loops: CDR1 SGHVS, CDR2 FNYEAQ. Trimming took 5 bases from V and 4 from J, leaving 11 bases between them. This chain's CDR3 is CASSPSTLTGELFF. As DNA, the CDR3 is TGTGCCAGCAGCCCCTCGACACTCACCGGGGAGCTGTTTTTT.

The CDR3 sequence: CASSLTGLAGDEQFF. The CDR3 nucleotides read TGTGCCAGCAGCTTAACAGGACTAGCGGGAGATGAGCAGTTCTTC. V and J are TRBV7-3 and TRBJ2-1; TRBD2 matches 13 bases. Germline V gene data show CDR1 as SGHTA and CDR2 as FQGTGA. V was pared by 0 bases and J by 8 bases, with 1 base of the junction left unmatched. CDR3 size: 15 residues.

This chain connects TRBV11-2 to TRBJ2-7; 7 bases are a match to TRBD1. V shed 2 bases and J 3 bases; nucleotides not matched to a gene: 7. The CDR3 sequence is 15 residues long. Germline V gene sequence: CDR1 SGHAT, CDR2 FQNNGV. The CDR3, as DNA: TGTGCCAGCAGCTTAACAGTCGGGACAGTCTACGAGCAGTACTTC. It encodes CASSLTVGTVYEQYF.

V usage is TRBV28 and J usage is TRBJ2-1, with 9 nucleotides matching TRBD2. J lost 4 bases, V lost 4 bases, and 14 bases had no gene match. Germline V CDR1 and CDR2: MDHEN, SYDVKM. The CDR3 runs to 18 residues. The CDR3 DNA is TGTGCCAGCAGTTCGATATCCCACTTGGCGGGAGGGTACAATGAGCAGTTCTTC. Encoded protein: CASSSISHLAGGYNEQFF.

V gene TRBV5-6 combines with J gene TRBJ1-4, with TRBD1 matching 10 bases. The V segment lost 2 bases and the J segment 8 bases; nucleotides outside the gene matches: 3. This CDR3 spans 14 amino acids. Germline loops: CDR1 SGHDT, CDR2 YYEEEE. CDR3 nucleotides: TGTGCCAGCAGCTTCGGACAGGGGGGGGAAAAACTGTTTTTT. Protein product: CASSFGQGGEKLFF.

The V call is TRBV5-1, the J call TRBJ2-3; TRBD2 matches at 7 bases. The ends lost 4 bases at V and 0 bases at J; junction bases unmatched: 8. The germline V gene has CDR1 SGHRS and CDR2 YFSETQ. There are 16 residues in the CDR3. CDR3 in amino acids: CASSRPRELSTDTQYF. CDR3 in DNA: TGCGCCAGCAGCCGACCGCGGGAGTTAAGCACAGATACGCAGTATTTT.

The rearrangement links TRBV11-2 to TRBJ2-2; 9 bases agree with TRBD2. There are 17 residues in the CDR3. V shed 6 bases and J 5 bases; nucleotides not matched to a gene: 13. Germline V gives CDR1 SGHAT, CDR2 FQNNGV. The CDR3 nucleotides read TGTGCCAGCAGTGGGGGGTTAGCGGGAGTCATTACCGGGGAGCTGTTTTTT. Its protein is CASSGGLAGVITGELFF.

The chain links TRBV11-2 to TRBJ1-1; maybe TRBD1 (5 bases). This CDR3 has 16 amino acids. CDR1 is SGHAT and CDR2 is FQNNGV in the germline V gene. Deletions cut 0 bases from V and 5 bases from J, with 16 bases between. CDR3 coding DNA: TGTGCCAGCAGCTTAGATAAGCAGGGCGGGGGGACTGAAGCTTTCTTT. This sequence encodes CASSLDKQGGGTEAFF. Full variable domain (remainder filled in from reference TRBV11-2 and TRBJ1-1): EAGVAQSPRYKIIEKRQSVAFWCNPISGHATLYWYQQILGQGPKLLIQFQNNGVVDDSQLPKDRFSAERLKGVDSTLKIQPAKLEDSAVYLCASSLDKQGGGTEAFFGQGTRLTVV.

The chain carries TRBV27 and TRBJ1-1, with a possible D match to TRBD1 (6 bases). CDR1 is MNHEY, CDR2 SMNVEV, per germline (reference sequence). CDR3 length: 14 amino acids. Between the trimmed V and J ends, which lost 3 bases and 1 base, there was a span of 9 bases. CDR3 protein: CASSLDRENTEAFF. DNA for the CDR3: TGTGCCAGCAGTTTGGACAGAGAGAACACTGAAGCTTTCTTT.

Comment on this clone: Distinct nucleotide sequences in the sample also encode this CDR3. CDR3 coding DNA: TGTGCCAGCAGCATCTTAGGAGTAGCGGGTGAGCAGTTCTTC. Translated: CASSILGVAGEQFF. The V call is TRBV28, the J call TRBJ2-1, with 7 bases matching TRBD2. With 6 bases clipped from V and 9 bases from J, the junction kept 11 bases outside the gene matches. Germline assignment: CDR1 MDHEN and CDR2 SYDVKM. The CDR3 loop spans 14 amino acids.

The V and J genes are TRBV14 and TRBJ2-1; D might be TRBD2 (5 bases). Trimming shortened V by 4 bases and J by 6 bases, and 16 bases separated the two germline ends. Germline V gene lookup returns CDR1 SGHDN and CDR2 FVKESK. The CDR3 spans 15 residues. In DNA, the CDR3 is TGTGCCAGCAGCCCACTAGTCTTAACCTCCAATGAGCAGTTCTTC. Encoded protein: CASSPLVLTSNEQFF.

The genes are TRBV28 and TRBJ2-5; the match to TRBD1 covers 9 bases. The CDR3 is 15 residues long. Germline V gives CDR1 MDHEN, CDR2 SYDVKM. The junction had 6 bases not matched to a gene; V was cut back by 3 bases and J by 4 bases. CDR3 bases: TGTGCCAGCAGTTTTAGGGACAGGGTAAGAGAGACCCAGTACTTC. It codes for CASSFRDRVRETQYF.

This chain joins TRBV14 and TRBJ1-3, with 7 bases identical to TRBD1. The CDR3 is 14 amino acids. The V gene's germline CDR1 is SGHDN and CDR2 FVKESK. The V segment lost 4 bases and the J segment 4 bases; nucleotides outside the gene matches: 4. The CDR3 spells CASSLQGSGNTIYF. In nucleotides, the CDR3 is TGTGCCAGCAGCCTACAGGGGTCCGGAAACACCATATATTTT.

V gene TRBV2 combines with J gene TRBJ2-1, with D tentatively TRBD2 (6 bases). V lost 2 bases to trimming and J lost 2 bases, with 13 bases between them. Looked up from germline, CDR1 is SNHLY and CDR2 is FYNNEI. CDR3 size: 16 residues. The chain's CDR3 is CASSEPRTTAYNEQFF. The CDR3 DNA reads as TGTGCCAGCAGTGAACCAAGGACTACCGCCTACAATGAGCAGTTCTTC.

V usage is TRBV28 and J usage is TRBJ2-7; 10 bases align to TRBD1. The germline V gene encodes CDR1 MDHEN and CDR2 SYDVKM. V dropped 3 bases and J dropped 4; count of bases not matched to a gene: 3. CDR3 size: 14 residues. The DNA for the CDR3 is TGTGCCAGCAGTTTGGACAGGGGGTGGTACGAGCAGTACTTC. Translated, it gives CASSLDRGWYEQYF.

The chain links TRBV19 to TRBJ2-1; 7 positions match TRBD2. Per the germline V gene, CDR1 is LNHDA and CDR2 is SQIVND (reference sequence). The CDR3 is 15 amino acids. The trim removed 3 bases at V and 7 bases at J, leaving 9 bases unmatched. CDR3 DNA: TGTGCCAGTAGTATTTCGGCGGGAGTGGGGAATGAGCAGTTCTTC. Residues: CASSISAGVGNEQFF.